This T cell receptor (beta chain) was identified in a study of T cells in pancreatic ductal adenocarcinoma (TCRdb year 2017). For the wider study: To learn about the adaptive T-cell response arising naturally, investigators profiled where tumor-infiltrating CD8+ T cells, together with suppressive cells, were located within resected pancreatic ductal adenocarcinoma, how abundant they were, and what qualities they showed.

Here is what the overall study found, with its caveats: More total productive templates and 6.5 to 9.5-fold more unique clonotypes were found in blood samples than in tumor samples. Comparisons of clonality between tumor and blood may be biased because tumors are enriched in CD45RO+ effector T cells rather than naive T cells, which biases the comparison toward lower diversity. T-cell clonality showed no significant difference between tumor and blood, with a mean clonality of around 0.12 in tumors and less than 0.08 in blood. Because most pancreatic cancer patients present with inoperable disease, the resected cohort was biased toward the minority with early-stage disease.

TCR beta CDR3 regions were amplified from genomic DNA using the immunoSEQ hsTCRB kit. An Illumina HiSeq system was used to carry out high-throughput TRB CDR3 sequencing. As for the authors' bioinformatics: The immunoSEQ software was used to analyze the sequencing reads, and any nonproductive sequences containing premature stops or frame-shifts were left out. To calculate repertoire clonality, Shannon entropy was normalized by log2 of the number of unique productive sequences, and that value was subtracted from one. This immuneACCESS table, as held by TCRdb, lists in-frame sequences with V and J called but not all clones. Of the missing ones, under half trace to an unresolved V gene in checked studies; the others have no known cause. That table supplies the V and J calls and clone size; D and trimming were determined from the DNA. The sample has around 94,000 clones on record, about 95% of them singletons. 3.1% of the sample is taken by the ten largest.

Pancreatic ductal adenocarcinoma patients who had undergone surgery without neoadjuvant therapy were selected. Peripheral blood was collected in heparin tubes, and PBMCs were then isolated from the blood with a histopaque density gradient and cryopreserved in roughly 10% DMSO. Genomic DNA was extracted from six or seven PBMC and under ten flash-frozen tumor specimens using the DNeasy Blood and Tissue Kit with Proteinase K and RNase treatment. The CDR3 goes from the cysteine to the phenylalanine over 15 residues. Here the CDR3 DNA is all that survives: 45 bases in frame from base 1. Looking up the germline V gene yields CDR1 LGHNT and CDR2 FRNRAP. Compared with germline, V lacks 7 bases and J lacks 2 bases; bases without a gene match: 7. Details on this clone: Its binding antigen is unknown. Within one base of it there is no much larger clone, and no base qualities were kept.

The sequence derives from a human donor with pancreatic ductal adenocarcinoma. The rearrangement combines TRBV12-5 with TRBJ2-5, with 10 bases aligning to TRBD1. Material for sequencing was PBMCs. The DNA is as follows: TGTGCTAGTGCCTTGGGGACAGGGGATCAAGAGACCCAGTACTTC. It translates to CASALGTGDQETQYF.